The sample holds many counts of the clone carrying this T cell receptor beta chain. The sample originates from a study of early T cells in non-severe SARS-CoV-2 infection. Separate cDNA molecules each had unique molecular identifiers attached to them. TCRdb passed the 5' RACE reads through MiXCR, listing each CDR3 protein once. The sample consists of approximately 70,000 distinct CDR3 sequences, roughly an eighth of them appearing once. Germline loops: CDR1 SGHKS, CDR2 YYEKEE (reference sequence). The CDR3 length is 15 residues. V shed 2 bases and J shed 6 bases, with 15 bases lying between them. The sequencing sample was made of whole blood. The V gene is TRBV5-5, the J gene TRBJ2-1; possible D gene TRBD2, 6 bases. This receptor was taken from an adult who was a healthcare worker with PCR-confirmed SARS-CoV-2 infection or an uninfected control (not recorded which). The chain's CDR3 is CASSLWDSRGNEQFF. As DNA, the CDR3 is TGTGCCAGCAGCTTATGGGACTCGCGAGGCAATGAGCAGTTCTTC.